What follows describes a single T cell receptor beta chain. Original processing notes: By means of reference gene primer amplification, nucleated cell counts were estimated. Libraries were prepared by immunoSEQ multiplex PCR; TCRdb keeps only in-frame clonotypes and omits some of them. Clonal size and the V and J genes are those of that table, whereas D and trimming came from the DNA. Here the sample spans hundreds of thousands of clones, 80% to 90% being singletons. The sample originates from a study of blood T cell repertoires in COVID-19. Study-wide background: Acute-phase and convalescent COVID-19 samples originated in the United States, Italy and Spain. T cells, B-cell-depleted T cells, or PBMCs supplied cDNA or gDNA.

Looked up from germline, CDR1 is MNHEY and CDR2 is SVGEGT. V lost 5 bases to trimming and J lost 2 bases, with 16 bases between them. The CDR3 contains 16 residues. Source material: peripheral blood. This rearrangement joins TRBV6-2 or TRBV6-3 to TRBJ1-5; D perhaps matches TRBD1 (5 bases). The source of this sequence is a woman between 40 and 50 years old who had recovered from COVID-19. The CDR3 coding sequence is TGTGCCAGCAGTCGCATGGGGGGAGTTCGCAATCAGCCCCAGCATTTT. Its protein is CASSRMGGVRNQPQHF.